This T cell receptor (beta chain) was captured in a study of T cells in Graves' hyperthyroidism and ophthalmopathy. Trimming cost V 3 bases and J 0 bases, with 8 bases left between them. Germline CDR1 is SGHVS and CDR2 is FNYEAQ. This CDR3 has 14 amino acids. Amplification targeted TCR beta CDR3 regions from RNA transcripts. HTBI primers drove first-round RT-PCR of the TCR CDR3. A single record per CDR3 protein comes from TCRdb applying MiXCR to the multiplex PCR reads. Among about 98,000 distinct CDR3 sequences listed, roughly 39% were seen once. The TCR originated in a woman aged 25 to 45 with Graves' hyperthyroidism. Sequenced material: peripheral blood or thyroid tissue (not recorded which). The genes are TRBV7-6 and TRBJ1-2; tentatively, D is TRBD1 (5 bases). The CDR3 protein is CASSFAGPNYGYTF. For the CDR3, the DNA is TGTGCCAGCAGCTTCGCGGGGCCTAACTATGGCTACACCTTC.